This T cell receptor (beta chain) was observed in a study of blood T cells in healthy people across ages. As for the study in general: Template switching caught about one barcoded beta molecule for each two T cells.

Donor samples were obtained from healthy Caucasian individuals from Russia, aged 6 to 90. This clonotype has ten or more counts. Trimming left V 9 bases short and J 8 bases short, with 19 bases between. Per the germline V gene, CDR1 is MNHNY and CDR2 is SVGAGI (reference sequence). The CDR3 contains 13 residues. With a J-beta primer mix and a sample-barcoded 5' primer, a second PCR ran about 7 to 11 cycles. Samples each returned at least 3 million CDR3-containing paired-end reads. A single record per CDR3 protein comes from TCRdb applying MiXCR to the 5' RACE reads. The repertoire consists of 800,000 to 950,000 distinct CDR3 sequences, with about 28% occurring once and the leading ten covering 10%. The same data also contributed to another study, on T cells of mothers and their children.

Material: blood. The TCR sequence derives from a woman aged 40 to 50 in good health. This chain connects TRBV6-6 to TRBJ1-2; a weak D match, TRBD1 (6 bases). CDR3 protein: CASGVRQVLGYTF. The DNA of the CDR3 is TGTGCCAGTGGGGTTCGACAGGTTCTAGGCTACACCTTC.